The 24 T cell receptor beta chains given below trace back to one sample, sequenced in a study of OX40 agonist ivuxolimab in advanced cancers. Repertoires were generated with immunoSEQ multiplex PCR, while TCRdb's copy carries only in-frame clones and drops some. The sample records around 75,000 clones, just under 90% being singletons. The source material was CD4+ or CD8+ T cells sorted from blood, sampled in a trial of the OX40 agonist ivuxolimab. These receptors were collected from an adult with an advanced solid tumor such as melanoma, head and neck, liver or kidney cancer.

The sample holds a few counts of this clone. The chain has TRBV7-2 and TRBJ1-4; the D is unclear. The CDR3 runs 13 residues. Between the trimmed V and J ends, which lost 1 base and 3 bases, there was a span of 3 bases. In germline, CDR1 is SGHTA, CDR2 FQGNSA. The CDR3 protein is CASSLDPNEKLFF. CDR3 sequence (DNA): TGTGCCAGCAGCTTAGATCCTAATGAAAAACTGTTTTTT.

The chain carries TRBV7-9 and TRBJ2-5; 7 bases agree with TRBD2. The CDR3 loop spans 12 amino acids. CDR1 and CDR2 (germline): SEHNR, FQNEAQ (reference sequence). J lost 5 bases, V lost 5 bases, and 2 bases had no gene match. Written as DNA, the CDR3 is TGTGCCAGCAGCCCAGCGGGGGAGACCCAGTACTTC. As protein: CASSPAGETQYF.

This chain uses TRBV10-3 with TRBJ1-5; 10 positions match TRBD1. V lost 11 bases to trimming and J lost 6 bases; unmatched junction nucleotides: 7. The CDR3 is 13 residues long. The germline V gene has CDR1 ENHRY and CDR2 SYGVKD. CDR3 coding DNA: TGTGCCTCGGGACAGGGGTCCCCTCAGCCCCAGCATTTT. It is translated as CASGQGSPQPQHF.

The CDR3 DNA reads as TGTGCCAGCAGCTCTCGAGGGGCTATGAACACTGAAGCTTTCTTT. Its translation: CASSSRGAMNTEAFF. The chain links TRBV7-2 to TRBJ1-1; possible D gene TRBD1, 5 bases. The germline gives CDR1 SGHTA, CDR2 FQGNSA. There are 15 residues in the CDR3. Trimming cost V 4 bases and J 0 bases, with 12 bases left between them.

This clone was recorded only once. The rearrangement uses TRBV5-1 and TRBJ1-2, with 11 bases that match TRBD1. Trimming removed 3 bases from V and 4 bases from J; junction bases left unmatched: 8. CDR1 is SGHRS, CDR2 YFSETQ, per germline. The CDR3 is 16 amino acids. The DNA for the CDR3 is TGCGCCAGCAGCTCAGGACAGGGGGCGGCAGGCTATGGCTACACCTTC. Its protein product is CASSSGQGAAGYGYTF.

V gene TRBV5-8 combines with J gene TRBJ2-1; no clear D. Germline CDR1 and CDR2: SGHTS and YDEGEE. The V gene lost 1 base and the J gene lost 3 bases, with 5 bases spanning the gap. The CDR3 has 13 residues. The CDR3 protein is CASSLRRYNEQFF. The CDR3 DNA follows: TGTGCCAGCAGCTTGAGGCGCTACAATGAGCAGTTCTTC.

The chain recombines TRBV5-4 with TRBJ2-1; maybe TRBD2 (7 bases). The germline gives CDR1 SGHNT, CDR2 YYREEE (reference sequence). CDR3 length: 17 residues. V lost 4 bases and J lost 0, with 17 bases in between. CDR3 in DNA: TGTGCCAGCAGCCTAGGGGGGGTAGGTAACTCCTACAATGAGCAGTTCTTC. Its translation is CASSLGGVGNSYNEQFF.

The chain recombines TRBV6-5 with TRBJ1-2; D is unclear. V was clipped by 4 bases and J by 2 bases, with 5 bases between them. Germline values: CDR1 MNHEY, CDR2 SVGAGI. This CDR3 has 12 amino acids. The CDR3, as DNA: TGTGCCAGCAGTTCGACCAACTATGGCTACACCTTC. Amino acids: CASSSTNYGYTF.

This clone was seen a handful of times. V is TRBV7-2 and J is TRBJ1-1; the D is unclear. Germline V CDR1 and CDR2: SGHTA, FQGNSA. There are 13 residues in the CDR3. V was trimmed by 2 bases and J by 4 bases, leaving 8 bases between them. The CDR3 nucleotides are TGTGCCAGCAGCTTAAGGGTGGGCACTGAAGCTTTCTTT. It codes for CASSLRVGTEAFF.

The chain recombines TRBV14 with TRBJ2-7; D perhaps matches TRBD1 (6 bases). The CDR3 runs to 13 residues. Germline CDR1 and CDR2: SGHDN and FVKESK. V was pared by 5 bases and J by 6 bases, with 14 bases between. CDR3 sequence (DNA): TGTGCCAGCAGCACCCAGGGGTTCGGCGAGCAGTACTTC. Translation: CASSTQGFGEQYF.

The chain recombines TRBV18 with TRBJ1-3; no clear D. The CDR3 extends over 13 amino acids. V lost 6 bases and J lost 2, with 8 bases in between. Germline lookup yields CDR1 KGHSH and CDR2 LQKENI. This CDR3 is CASSPLTGNTIYF. The CDR3 DNA sequence: TGTGCCAGCTCCCCGTTGACTGGAAACACCATATATTTT. The entire variable domain, with the rest obtained from reference TRBV18 and TRBJ1-3, is as follows: NAGVMQNPRHLVRRRGQEARLRCSPMKGHSHVYWYRQLPEEGLKFMVYLQKENIIDESGMPKERFSAEFPKEGPSILRIQQVVRGDSAAYFCASSPLTGNTIYFGEGSWLTVV.

V and J are TRBV27 and TRBJ2-7, with 9 bases fitting TRBD2. There are 14 residues in the CDR3. CDR1 and CDR2 from the germline V gene are MNHEY and SMNVEV (reference sequence). The V gene end was trimmed by 3 bases and the J gene end by 1 base; junction bases not matched to a gene: 1. CDR3 coding DNA: TGTGCCAGCAGTTTGCGGGAGGGGTCCTACGAGCAGTACTTC. It yields the protein CASSLREGSYEQYF.

The chain employs TRBV15 and TRBJ2-1; 8 bases agree with TRBD1. The length of the CDR3 is 16 residues. CDR1 is LNHNV and CDR2 is YYDKDF in the germline V gene (reference sequence). The V segment lost 1 base and the J segment 4 bases; nucleotides outside the gene matches: 6. The CDR3 bases are TGTGCCACCAGCAGAGCCCGGGACAGGAGGTACAATGAGCAGTTCTTC. It codes for CATSRARDRRYNEQFF.

This chain connects TRBV5-1 to TRBJ2-1; D might be TRBD1 (5 bases). V was shortened by 0 bases and J by 1 base, with 8 bases between the two germline ends. The germline V gene has CDR1 SGHRS and CDR2 YFSETQ. The CDR3 has 15 amino acids. The CDR3 nucleotides are TGCGCCAGCAGCTTGGAAGCAGGGTCCTACAATGAGCAGTTCTTC. It encodes CASSLEAGSYNEQFF. Drawing the rest from reference TRBV5-1 and TRBJ2-1, the complete variable domain is KAGVTQTPRYLIKTRGQQVTLSCSPISGHRSVSWYQQTPGQGLQFLFEYFSETQRNKGNFPGRFSGRQFSNSRSEMNVSTLELGDSALYLCASSLEAGSYNEQFFGPGTRLTVL.

This chain connects TRBV7-9 to TRBJ1-2; tentative D call: TRBD1 (5 bases). The germline V and J ends were trimmed by 2 bases and 4 bases, with 17 bases remaining between them. The CDR3 sequence is 16 residues long. In germline, CDR1 is SEHNR, CDR2 FQNEAQ (reference sequence). The CDR3 bases are TGTGCCAGCAGCTTATCGACCAGCCCAGGGTTCTATGGCTACACCTTC. This translates into CASSLSTSPGFYGYTF.

The rearrangement joins TRBV28 to TRBJ2-7, with D perhaps matching TRBD2 (6 bases). Germline loops: CDR1 MDHEN, CDR2 SYDVKM. Between the trimmed V and J ends, which lost 10 bases and 1 base, there was a span of 17 bases. The CDR3 has 14 residues. CDR3 in DNA: TGTGCCACCTCTCCAGCGGGCGCTTCCTACGAGCAGTACTTC. Amino acid sequence: CATSPAGASYEQYF.

The CDR3 region is CASSLRGQRTYGYTF. CDR3 nucleotides: TGTGCCAGCAGCTTAAGGGGACAGCGAACCTATGGCTACACCTTC. The rearrangement joins TRBV13 to TRBJ1-2; 7 nucleotides align to TRBD1. The CDR3 contains 15 residues. V dropped 2 bases and J dropped 4; count of bases not matched to a gene: 7. Germline V CDR1 and CDR2: PRHDT, FYEKMQ (reference sequence).

The chain's CDR3 is CATSSGRAPIDTGELFF. Written as DNA, the CDR3 is TGTGCCACCAGTAGCGGGAGGGCCCCGATAGACACCGGGGAGCTGTTTTTT. This rearrangement joins TRBV15 to TRBJ2-2, with 11 nucleotides matching TRBD2. The CDR3 runs to 17 residues. The ends lost 6 bases at V and 3 bases at J; junction bases unmatched: 9. From germline, CDR1 is LNHNV and CDR2 YYDKDF (reference sequence).

This clone was detected only a few times. CDR3 region: CASSLIDRDTEAFF. The DNA of the CDR3 is TGCGCCAGCAGTCTTATAGACAGGGACACTGAAGCTTTCTTT. The chain combines TRBV5-1 with TRBJ1-1, with 7 bases identical to TRBD1. Germline trimming cut 5 bases from V and 3 bases from J; bases unmatched to any gene: 7. This CDR3 has 14 amino acids. Germline V CDR1 and CDR2: SGHRS, YFSETQ.

This chain joins TRBV10-2 and TRBJ1-1; no firm D call. V was trimmed by 7 bases and J by 5 bases, leaving 20 bases between them. CDR1 and CDR2 (germline): WSHSY, SAAADI. This CDR3 is built from 15 residues. CDR3 residues: CASTHGGLGNTEAFF. The CDR3 coding sequence is TGCGCCAGCACCCACGGAGGGCTAGGGAATACTGAAGCTTTCTTT.

The chain is built from TRBV10-3 and TRBJ1-1; D not resolved. The CDR3 consists of 14 residues. Germline CDR1 and CDR2: ENHRY and SYGVKD. V was trimmed by 7 bases and J by 1 base, leaving 13 bases between them. CDR3 region: CAITEAASNTEAFF. CDR3 coding DNA: TGTGCCATCACCGAGGCGGCATCGAACACTGAAGCTTTCTTT.

This clone occurred once. The J gene is TRBJ2-3, the V gene TRBV5-1; D remains unclear. Germline V gene data show CDR1 as SGHRS and CDR2 as YFSETQ. Trimming cost V 0 bases and J 4 bases, with 3 bases left between them. The CDR3 consists of 12 residues. CDR3 nucleotides: TGCGCCAGCAGCTTGGAACCAGATACGCAGTATTTT. This codes for CASSLEPDTQYF.

The chain couples TRBV10-1 to TRBJ2-2; D not certain. Germline V CDR1 and CDR2: WNHNN, SYGVQD (reference sequence). Trimming pared 4 bases from V and 3 bases from J, leaving 9 bases between. The CDR3 runs to 14 residues. The CDR3 DNA follows: TGCGCCAGCAGTGTGGTTTCCGACACCGGGGAGCTGTTTTTT. This encodes CASSVVSDTGELFF.

This clone was seen once. The rearrangement uses TRBV18 and TRBJ1-5, with 10 bases lining up with TRBD1. CDR1 KGHSH and CDR2 LQKENI come from the germline V gene. V lost 6 bases to trimming and J lost 7 bases; unmatched junction nucleotides: 6. The CDR3 totals 14 residues. Here the CDR3 DNA reads TGTGCCAGCTCCCCGGACAGGGGGGGACAGCCCCAGCATTTT. It is translated as CASSPDRGGQPQHF. Combining the CDR3 with reference TRBV18 and TRBJ1-5 gives the whole variable domain NAGVMQNPRHLVRRRGQEARLRCSPMKGHSHVYWYRQLPEEGLKFMVYLQKENIIDESGMPKERFSAEFPKEGPSILRIQQVVRGDSAAYFCASSPDRGGQPQHFGDGTRLSIL.